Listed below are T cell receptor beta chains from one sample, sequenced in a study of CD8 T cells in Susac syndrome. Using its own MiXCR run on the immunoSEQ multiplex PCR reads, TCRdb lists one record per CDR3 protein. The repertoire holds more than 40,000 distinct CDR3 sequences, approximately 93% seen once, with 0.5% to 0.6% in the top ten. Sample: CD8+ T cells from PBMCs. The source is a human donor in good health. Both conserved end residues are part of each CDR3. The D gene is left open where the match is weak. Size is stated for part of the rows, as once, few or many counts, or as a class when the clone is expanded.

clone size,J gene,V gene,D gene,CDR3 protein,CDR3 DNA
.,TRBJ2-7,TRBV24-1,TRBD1,CATSDIRTGNPYEQYF,TGTGCCACCAGTGACATACGGACAGGAAACCCCTACGAGCAGTACTTC
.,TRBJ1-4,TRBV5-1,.,CASSLDRVAEKLFF,TGCGCCAGCAGCTTGGACAGGGTCGCAGAAAAACTGTTTTTT
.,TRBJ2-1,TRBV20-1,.,CSATSGVNEQFF,TGCAGTGCTACGTCGGGAGTAAATGAGCAGTTCTTC
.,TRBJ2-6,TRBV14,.,CASSHSGGSGANVLTF,TGTGCCAGCAGCCACTCGGGTGGATCTGGGGCCAACGTCCTGACTTTC
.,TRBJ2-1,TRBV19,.,CASSPLPISYNEQFF,TGTGCCAGTAGTCCGCTACCGATCTCCTACAATGAGCAGTTCTTC
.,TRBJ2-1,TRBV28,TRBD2,CASSLGSGTQFF,TGTGCCAGCAGTTTAGGCAGCGGGACTCAGTTCTTC
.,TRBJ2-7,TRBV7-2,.,CASSLSWEEAYEQYF,TGTGCCAGCAGCTTATCGTGGGAAGAGGCCTACGAGCAGTACTTC
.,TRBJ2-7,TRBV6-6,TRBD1,CASRGSTGGGIYEQYF,TGTGCCAGCAGGGGTTCTACAGGGGGCGGAATTTACGAGCAGTACTTC
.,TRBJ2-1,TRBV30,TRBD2,CAWSVGSGSRTEQFF,TGTGCCTGGAGTGTAGGTAGCGGGAGTCGAACTGAGCAGTTCTTC
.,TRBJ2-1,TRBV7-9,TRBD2,CASSLLGREGFNEQFF,TGTGCCAGCAGCTTATTGGGGCGGGAGGGATTCAATGAGCAGTTCTTC
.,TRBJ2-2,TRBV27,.,CASRFIGLAGELFF,TGTGCCAGCCGTTTCATAGGGTTAGCCGGGGAGCTGTTTTTT
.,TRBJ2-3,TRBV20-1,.,CSARDQGRTADTQYF,TGCAGTGCTAGAGATCAGGGGCGCACAGCAGATACGCAGTATTTT
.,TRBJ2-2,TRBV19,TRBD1,CASSPSDRAGTGELFF,TGTGCCAGTAGTCCCTCGGACAGGGCCGGAACCGGGGAGCTGTTTTTT
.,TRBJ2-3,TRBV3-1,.,CASSQDWLEGGFTDTQYF,TGTGCCAGCAGCCAAGATTGGCTGGAAGGGGGATTCACAGATACGCAGTATTTT
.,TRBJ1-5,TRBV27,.,CASTPVGSNQPQHF,TGTGCCAGCACCCCTGTGGGGAGCAATCAGCCCCAGCATTTT
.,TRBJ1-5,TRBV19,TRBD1,CASSTLTGAGQPQHF,TGTGCCAGTAGTACCCTGACAGGGGCTGGGCAGCCCCAGCATTTT
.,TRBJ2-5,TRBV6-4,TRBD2,CASSEGLAGGETQYF,TGTGCCAGCAGTGAAGGGCTAGCGGGCGGAGAGACCCAGTACTTC
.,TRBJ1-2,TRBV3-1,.,CASSQDTFYYGYTF,TGTGCCAGCAGCCAAGACACGTTCTACTATGGCTACACCTTC
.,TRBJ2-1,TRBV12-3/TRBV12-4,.,CASSHFLGDNEQFF,TGTGCCAGCAGCCACTTCTTAGGGGACAATGAGCAGTTCTTC
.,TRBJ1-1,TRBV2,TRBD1,CASRYSGGGEAFF,TGTGCCAGCAGGTACTCAGGGGGTGGTGAAGCTTTCTTT
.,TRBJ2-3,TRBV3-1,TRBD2,CASSQGLGLAGFTDTQYF,TGTGCCAGCAGCCAAGGGTTGGGACTAGCGGGATTCACAGATACGCAGTATTTT
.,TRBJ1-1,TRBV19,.,CASSIWASAEAFF,TGTGCCAGTAGTATTTGGGCGTCGGCAGAAGCTTTCTTT
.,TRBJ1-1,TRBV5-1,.,CASSLVPDPGTEAFF,TGCGCCAGCAGCTTGGTCCCCGACCCAGGGACTGAAGCTTTCTTT
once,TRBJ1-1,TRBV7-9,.,CASSFAGGSVTEAFF,TGTGCCAGCAGCTTCGCTGGGGGATCGGTCACTGAAGCTTTCTTT
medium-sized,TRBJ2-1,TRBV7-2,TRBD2,CASSLSSGGLNEQFF,TGTGCTAGCAGCTTGAGTAGCGGGGGCCTCAATGAGCAGTTCTTC
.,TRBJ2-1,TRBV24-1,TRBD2,CATSPASGTRYNEQFF,TGTGCCACCAGTCCGGCTAGCGGGACCCGCTACAATGAGCAGTTCTTC
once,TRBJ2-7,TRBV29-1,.,CSVVWGSYEQYF,TGCAGCGTTGTTTGGGGCAGCTACGAGCAGTACTTC
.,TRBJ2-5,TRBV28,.,CASSLSGIRETQYF,TGTGCCAGCAGTTTATCCGGGATTAGGGAGACCCAGTACTTC
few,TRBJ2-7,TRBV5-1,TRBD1,CASSAGQVYEQYF,TGCGCCAGCAGCGCCGGACAGGTCTACGAGCAGTACTTC
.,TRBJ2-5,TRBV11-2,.,CASSLGAVQETQYF,TGTGCCAGCAGCTTAGGGGCGGTTCAAGAGACCCAGTACTTC
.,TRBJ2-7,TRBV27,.,CASSRVGGQIHEQYF,TGTGCCAGCAGCCGGGTGGGGGGCCAGATCCACGAGCAGTACTTC
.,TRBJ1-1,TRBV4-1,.,CASSQGAVGNTEAFF,TGCGCCAGCAGCCAAGGGGCAGTCGGGAACACTGAAGCTTTCTTT
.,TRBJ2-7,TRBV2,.,CASLGDYEQYF,TGTGCCAGCCTGGGGGACTACGAGCAGTACTTC
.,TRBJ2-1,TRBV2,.,CASLVPSYNEQFF,TGTGCCAGCCTGGTTCCCTCCTACAATGAGCAGTTCTTC
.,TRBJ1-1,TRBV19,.,CASSIVGGQNTEAFF,TGTGCCAGTAGTATAGTCGGAGGGCAGAACACTGAAGCTTTCTTT
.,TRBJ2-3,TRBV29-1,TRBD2,CSVEGSGTSGSTDTQYF,TGCAGCGTTGAAGGGTCGGGGACTAGCGGTAGCACAGATACGCAGTATTTT
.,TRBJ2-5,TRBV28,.,CASSFELNQETQYF,TGTGCCAGCAGTTTTGAACTAAACCAAGAGACCCAGTACTTC
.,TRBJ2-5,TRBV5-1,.,CASSLEGGSHQETQYF,TGCGCCAGCAGCTTGGAAGGAGGGAGTCACCAAGAGACCCAGTACTTC
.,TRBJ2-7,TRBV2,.,CATVLFRTSYEQYF,TGTGCCACCGTACTTTTCCGGACCTCCTACGAGCAGTACTTC
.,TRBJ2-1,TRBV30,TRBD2,CASGLAGGEQFF,TGTGCCTCGGGACTAGCGGGAGGTGAGCAGTTCTTC
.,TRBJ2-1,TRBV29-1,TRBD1,CSVTGTGGYNEQFF,TGCAGCGTTACCGGGACAGGGGGCTACAATGAGCAGTTCTTC
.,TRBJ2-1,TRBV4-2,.,CASSQDPGMVNEQFF,TGTGCCAGCAGCCAAGATCCGGGAATGGTCAATGAGCAGTTCTTC
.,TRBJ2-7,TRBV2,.,CAAGRVSYEQYF,TGTGCCGCTGGGCGGGTCTCCTACGAGCAGTACTTC
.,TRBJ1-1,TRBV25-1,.,CASSEGGRAFF,TGTGCCAGCAGTGAAGGTGGTAGGGCTTTCTTT
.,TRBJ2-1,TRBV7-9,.,CASSPGLHNEQFF,TGTGCCAGCAGCCCGGGACTTCACAATGAGCAGTTCTTC
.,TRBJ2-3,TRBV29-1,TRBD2,CSVETSGSDTQYF,TGCAGCGTAGAGACTAGCGGGAGCGATACGCAGTATTTT
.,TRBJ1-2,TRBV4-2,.,CASSQERNYGYTF,TGTGCCAGCAGCCAAGAGAGGAACTATGGCTACACCTTC
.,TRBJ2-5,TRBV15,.,CATSSRSEETQYF,TGTGCCACCAGCAGTCGGAGTGAAGAGACCCAGTACTTC
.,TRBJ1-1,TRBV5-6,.,CASSLLRQLVDTEAFF,TGTGCCAGCAGCTTACTCCGACAGCTAGTCGACACTGAAGCTTTCTTT